Listed below are T cell receptor beta chains from one sample, sequenced in a study of identical twins. TCRdb ran MiXCR on the 5' RACE reads and lists one entry per CDR3 protein. The sample lists about 530,000 distinct CDR3 sequences, about 20% occurring once. This sample was shared with a second study, whose subject was yellow fever vaccine responses in identical twins.

The sequencing input was CD4+ T cells sorted from blood. These receptors all come from a woman aged 18-29 years in good health. CDR3s include the opening cysteine and the closing phenylalanine or tryptophan. A D gene is named only where the DNA matches it firmly. Not all rows give a size; the values are once, few, many and, for expanded clones, a class.

V gene	CDR3 length	D gene	clone size	J gene	CDR3 protein	CDR3 DNA
TRBV12-3/TRBV12-4	15	NA	few	TRBJ2-2	CASSLEQSNTGELFF	TGTGCCAGCAGTTTGGAACAGTCGAACACCGGGGAGCTGTTTTTT
TRBV7-9	14	TRBD1	few	TRBJ1-6	CASSVIQGNSPLHF	TGTGCCAGCAGCGTGATACAGGGGAATTCACCCCTCCACTTT
TRBV11-2	13	TRBD1	NA	TRBJ1-2	CASRRQGLDGYTF	TGTGCCAGCAGAAGACAGGGATTGGATGGCTACACCTTC
TRBV12-3/TRBV12-4	15	TRBD1	NA	TRBJ2-3	CASSPRDRVTDTQYF	TGTGCCAGCAGCCCCCGGGACAGGGTGACAGATACGCAGTATTTT
TRBV20-1	14	TRBD1	few	TRBJ1-2	CSVHGQGRRYGYTF	TGCAGTGTCCATGGACAGGGGCGTCGGTATGGCTACACCTTC
TRBV6-1	15	TRBD1	NA	TRBJ1-5	CASSTTGLSNQPQHF	TGTGCCAGCAGCACGACAGGGTTGAGCAATCAGCCCCAGCATTTT
TRBV11-2	15	NA	NA	TRBJ2-5	CASSLGLSGQETQYF	TGTGCCAGCAGCTTAGGGTTGTCAGGCCAAGAGACCCAGTACTTC
TRBV12-3/TRBV12-4	14	TRBD1	few	TRBJ1-5	CASGRQGSRQPQHF	TGTGCCAGCGGCCGACAGGGAAGTCGGCAGCCCCAGCATTTT
TRBV12-3/TRBV12-4	15	NA	NA	TRBJ2-3	CASSPVGRSSDTQYF	TGTGCCAGCAGCCCCGTGGGGCGGTCCTCAGATACGCAGTATTTT
TRBV20-1	15	TRBD2	NA	TRBJ2-5	CSARVGGGAPETQYF	TGCAGTGCTAGAGTGGGCGGGGGGGCTCCGGAGACCCAGTACTTC
TRBV9	15	TRBD2	NA	TRBJ2-1	CASSFGEGVYNEQFF	TGTGCCAGCAGCTTCGGGGAGGGAGTCTACAATGAGCAGTTCTTC
TRBV4-2	16	NA	few	TRBJ2-2	CASSQAERTSTGELFF	TGTGCCAGCAGCCAAGCGGAAAGGACCAGCACCGGGGAGCTGTTTTTT
TRBV12-3/TRBV12-4	16	NA	NA	TRBJ2-3	CASSRLSGRSTDTQYF	TGTGCCAGCAGTAGGCTTAGCGGCCGCAGCACAGATACGCAGTATTTT
TRBV24-1	15	NA	few	TRBJ2-5	CATSGEGQLQETQYF	TGTGCCACCAGTGGGGAGGGACAGCTTCAAGAGACCCAGTACTTC
TRBV20-1	18	NA	few	TRBJ2-1	CSARDLHPGAIMSNEQFF	TGCAGTGCTAGAGATCTTCACCCCGGGGCTATAATGAGTAATGAGCAGTTCTTC
TRBV3-1	20	TRBD1	few	TRBJ2-6	CASSQDILGQGGSGANVLTF	TGTGCCAGCAGCCAAGATATATTGGGACAGGGGGGCTCTGGGGCCAACGTCCTGACTTTC
TRBV2	12	TRBD2	few	TRBJ2-3	CASSVAGVTQYF	TGTGCCAGCAGTGTAGCGGGAGTTACGCAGTATTTT
TRBV4-2	17	TRBD2	few	TRBJ2-1	CASSQDPKAGSTNEQFF	TGTGCCAGCAGCCAAGATCCTAAAGCGGGATCGACCAATGAGCAGTTCTTC
TRBV7-8	13	NA	few	TRBJ2-3	CASSLGGSGTQYF	TGTGCCAGCAGCTTAGGGGGGTCGGGTACGCAGTATTTT
TRBV10-3	16	TRBD1	NA	TRBJ2-7	CAISESGTGVPYEQYF	TGTGCCATCAGTGAGTCCGGGACAGGGGTCCCCTACGAGCAGTACTTC
TRBV20-1	13	TRBD2	NA	TRBJ2-7	CSAGTSGLYEQYF	TGCAGTGCAGGGACTAGCGGCCTCTACGAGCAGTACTTC
TRBV2	14	NA	once	TRBJ1-1	CASSEVRVGTEAFF	TGTGCCAGCAGTGAAGTACGGGTAGGGACTGAAGCTTTCTTT
TRBV12-3/TRBV12-4	14	NA	NA	TRBJ1-1	CASSRGELTTEAFF	TGTGCCAGCAGCCGGGGTGAATTGACGACTGAAGCTTTCTTT
TRBV27	14	TRBD2	once	TRBJ2-1	CASGTSGRWDEQFF	TGTGCCAGCGGGACTAGCGGGAGGTGGGATGAGCAGTTCTTC
TRBV20-1	17	TRBD1	NA	TRBJ1-2	CSARSPGQGFGIYGYTF	TGCAGTGCTAGGTCTCCGGGACAGGGATTTGGGATTTATGGCTACACCTTC
TRBV3-1	16	TRBD2	once	TRBJ2-7	CASSQVGGRLAGEQYF	TGTGCCAGCAGCCAAGTGGGGGGGCGACTAGCGGGGGAGCAGTACTTC
TRBV20-1	17	TRBD2	NA	TRBJ2-3	CSARDLASGGSTDTQYF	TGCAGTGCTAGAGATCTAGCTAGCGGGGGGTCCACAGATACGCAGTATTTT
TRBV7-8	16	TRBD2	few	TRBJ2-3	CASSLGWSGTIDTQYF	TGTGCCAGCAGCTTAGGTTGGAGCGGGACGATAGATACGCAGTATTTT
TRBV12-3/TRBV12-4	19	TRBD1	NA	TRBJ1-6	CAFSFSGTGGISYNSPLHF	TGTGCCTTCAGTTTTAGCGGGACAGGGGGGATTTCCTATAATTCACCCCTCCACTTT
TRBV12-5	14	NA	few	TRBJ2-7	CASGSTRSSYEQYF	TGTGCTAGTGGTTCAACTAGGAGCTCCTACGAGCAGTACTTC
TRBV5-1	17	TRBD1	few	TRBJ2-6	CASSLGQGPSGANVLTF	TGCGCCAGCAGCTTGGGACAGGGCCCCTCTGGGGCCAACGTCCTGACTTTC
TRBV18	13	NA	few	TRBJ2-1	CASSSRPENEQFF	TGTGCCAGCTCATCGAGGCCAGAGAATGAGCAGTTCTTC
TRBV28	15	NA	few	TRBJ2-3	CASSFVGGGTDTQYF	TGTGCCAGCAGTTTTGTTGGCGGGGGCACAGATACGCAGTATTTT
TRBV20-1	14	NA	few	TRBJ2-3	CSARRGGAKDTQYF	TGCAGTGCGCGGAGGGGGGGGGCAAAGGATACGCAGTATTTT
TRBV21-1	16	NA	few	TRBJ2-1	CASSDTSGPSYNEQFF	TGTGCCAGCAGCGATACTAGCGGACCCTCCTACAATGAGCAGTTCTTC